This is a list of T cell receptor beta chains from one sample in a study of neurological immune-mediated disorders. TCRdb redid the calling of the 5' RACE reads with MiXCR, one entry per CDR3 protein. The data contain over 60,000 distinct CDR3 sequences, 4.8% of them singletons. Sequenced sample: PBMCs. The receptors stem from a woman between 70 and 85 years old with multiple sclerosis. The CDR3 runs from the conserved cysteine through the conserved F or W. A D gene is named only where the DNA matches it firmly. Rows give clone size only sometimes, using once, few, many, or a class for an expanded clone.

>TRBV20-1|.|many|TRBJ2-1
CSASTGTRGYNEQFF
TGCAGTGCTAGTACCGGGACAAGAGGCTACAATGAGCAGTTCTTC
>TRBV5-1|.|few|TRBJ2-5
CASSTGDQETQYF
TGCGCCAGCAGCACGGGGGACCAAGAGACCCAGTACTTC
>TRBV6-5|.|many|TRBJ1-3
CASSYSEGSTIYF
TGTGCCAGCAGTTACTCAGAAGGGAGCACCATATATTTT
>TRBV5-1|.|many|TRBJ1-1
CASSLGRTALNTEAFF
TGCGCCAGCAGCTTGGGCCGCACCGCCCTGAACACTGAAGCTTTCTTT
>TRBV7-2|.|.|TRBJ2-7
CASSNQDHEQYF
TGTGCCAGCAGCAACCAGGACCACGAGCAGTACTTC
>TRBV12-3/TRBV12-4|.|many|TRBJ2-7
CASSLGSGSYEQYF
TGTGCCAGCAGTTTGGGTAGTGGATCCTACGAGCAGTACTTC
>TRBV20-1|.|many|TRBJ2-7
CSASDRGPRWGYEQYF
TGCAGTGCCTCGGACCGCGGGCCTCGTTGGGGATACGAGCAGTACTTC
>TRBV12-3/TRBV12-4|.|many|TRBJ1-5
CASSLETGDQPQHF
TGTGCCAGCAGTTTAGAAACAGGAGATCAGCCCCAGCATTTT
>TRBV20-1|.|many|TRBJ2-7
CSASGLFRTYEQYF
TGCAGTGCTAGTGGCCTGTTTCGCACCTACGAGCAGTACTTC
>TRBV12-3/TRBV12-4|.|many|TRBJ2-7
CASSFGRGAYEQYF
TGTGCCAGCAGTTTCGGCAGGGGGGCCTACGAGCAGTACTTC
>TRBV2|.|.|TRBJ1-4
CASSEYGLPFGELFF
TGTGCCAGCAGTGAATACGGTCTCCCATTCGGAGAACTGTTTTTT
>TRBV12-3/TRBV12-4|.|.|TRBJ1-1
CASSFVYTEAFF
TGTGCCAGCAGTTTCGTATACACTGAAGCTTTCTTT
>TRBV6-6|.|many|TRBJ2-7
CASSLMTNYEQYF
TGTGCCAGCAGTCTTATGACAAACTACGAGCAGTACTTC
>TRBV4-1|.|many|TRBJ1-1
CASSQGWITGNTEAFF
TGCGCCAGCAGCCAAGGTTGGATTACAGGGAACACTGAAGCTTTCTTT
>TRBV7-2|.|.|TRBJ2-2
CASSLAANAGELFF
TGTGCCAGCAGCTTAGCTGCTAACGCCGGGGAGCTGTTTTTT
>TRBV7-9|TRBD1|many|TRBJ2-7
CASISGQGYEQYF
TGTGCCAGTATTTCGGGACAGGGCTACGAGCAGTACTTC
>TRBV7-2|.|many|TRBJ2-3
CASSLGAGRTDTQYF
TGTGCCAGCAGCTTAGGTGCGGGACGCACAGATACGCAGTATTTT
>TRBV5-1|TRBD1|many|TRBJ1-2
CASGTGTEGYGYTF
TGCGCCAGCGGTACCGGGACAGAGGGCTATGGCTACACCTTC
>TRBV6-2/TRBV6-3|.|many|TRBJ2-1
CASRIGSTEQFF
TGTGCCAGCAGGATTGGGAGCACTGAGCAGTTCTTC
>TRBV29-1|TRBD2|many|TRBJ2-3
CSVPSPSGFTDTQYF
TGCAGCGTTCCCAGTCCTAGCGGATTCACAGATACGCAGTATTTT
>TRBV7-6|.|many|TRBJ2-1
CASSSRLGVYEQFF
TGTGCCAGCAGCTCCCGACTAGGGGTCTATGAGCAGTTCTTC
>TRBV6-5|TRBD1|many|TRBJ2-7
CASSTRDRSSYEQYF
TGTGCCAGCAGTACCCGGGACAGGAGCTCCTACGAGCAGTACTTC
>TRBV15|.|many|TRBJ2-3
CATSLNEDTQYF
TGTGCCACCAGCCTAAACGAAGATACGCAGTATTTT
>TRBV10-3|.|many|TRBJ2-5
CAISESIRSQETQYF
TGTGCCATCAGTGAGTCGATACGGAGCCAAGAGACCCAGTACTTC
>TRBV6-6|.|many|TRBJ1-3
CASSYHSRGMANTIYF
TGTGCCAGCAGTTACCACTCCAGGGGTATGGCTAACACCATATATTTT